The 19 T cell receptor beta chains below were found in one sample sequenced in a study of technical replicates of blood from several donors (dated by TCRdb to the late 2010s). Library preparation was by the immunoSEQ multiplex PCR assay. TCRdb obtained this table from immuneACCESS and retained in-frame rearrangements with V and J assigned. These tables miss some clones; where compared with another copy, unresolved V genes account for less than half of the shortfall, and the remainder is unexplained. This sample comprises about 71,000 clones, around nine tenths of them detected only once. 4.5% to 5% of the sample goes to the ten largest clones. Sample: PBMCs. The receptors were sampled from a human donor in good health. Some clones in this sample may be carry-over from other donors' samples.

This rearrangement joins TRBV6-5 to TRBJ2-5, with 9 nucleotides matching TRBD2. This CDR3 contains 14 residues. Germline V gene lookup returns CDR1 MNHEY and CDR2 SVGAGI. V shed 2 bases and J 5 bases; nucleotides not matched to a gene: 3. CDR3 loop: CASSYGLAGETQYF. In nucleotides, the CDR3 is TGTGCCAGCAGTTACGGTCTAGCGGGGGAGACCCAGTACTTC.

V and J are TRBV7-2 and TRBJ1-4; TRBD1 might be the D (5 bases). V lost 5 bases, J lost 4 bases, and 14 bases lay in between. This CDR3 spans 15 amino acids. Looked up from germline, CDR1 is SGHTA and CDR2 is FQGNSA. CDR3 in amino acids: CASSGGGQRNEKLFF. In nucleotides, the CDR3 is TGTGCCAGCAGCGGGGGGGGTCAGCGTAATGAAAAACTGTTTTTT.

V gene TRBV21-1 combines with J gene TRBJ1-1; TRBD1, the D gene given by the table, was not confirmed from the DNA. TRBV21-1 is a recognized pseudogene. This CDR3 is 13 amino acids long. The CDR3 is CASSNSGLTEAFF. The CDR3 DNA reads as TGTGCCAGCAGCAATTCAGGGTTAACTGAAGCTTTCTTT.

The V and J genes are TRBV18 and TRBJ2-3, with 11 bases identical to TRBD1. Trimming cost V 5 bases and J 4 bases; bases outside gene matches: 8. Germline V CDR1 and CDR2: KGHSH, LQKENI. The CDR3 has 16 residues. This CDR3 reads CASSAGQGGTADTQYF. CDR3 nucleotides: TGTGCCAGCTCAGCGGGACAGGGGGGAACCGCAGATACGCAGTATTTT.

The V and J genes are TRBV28 and TRBJ2-3; tentatively, D is TRBD2 (5 bases). CDR1 and CDR2 from the germline V gene are MDHEN and SYDVKM. CDR3 size: 13 residues. V was pared by 1 base and J by 5 bases, with 7 bases between. The CDR3: CASSLSSGDTQYF. The CDR3 DNA is TGTGCCAGCAGTTTATCCAGCGGAGATACGCAGTATTTT.

The CDR3 is CASSQEGQGAMQYF. As DNA, the CDR3 is TGCGCCAGCAGCCAAGAAGGACAGGGGGCGATGCAGTACTTC. The chain has TRBV4-1 and TRBJ2-7; TRBD1 aligns across 11 bases. Per the germline V gene, CDR1 is MGHRA and CDR2 is YSYEKL. V gave up 0 bases and J gave up 9 bases; unmatched junction bases: 4. The CDR3 extends over 14 amino acids.

This chain uses TRBV19 with TRBJ2-3; no definite D call. This CDR3 contains 12 residues. Germline V gene sequence: CDR1 LNHDA, CDR2 SQIVND (reference sequence). Trimming pared 6 bases from V and 1 base from J, leaving 5 bases between. DNA of the CDR3: TGTGCCAGTAGACGCGGCACAGATACGCAGTATTTT. Amino acid sequence: CASRRGTDTQYF.

V is TRBV5-1 and J is TRBJ1-3; no firm D call. Germline values: CDR1 SGHRS, CDR2 YFSETQ. Trimming stripped 1 base from V and 4 bases from J, with 9 bases between. The CDR3 loop spans 14 amino acids. CDR3 sequence reads: CASSLSSSGNTIYF. DNA of the CDR3: TGCGCCAGCAGCTTGTCGAGTTCGGGAAACACCATATATTTT.

The chain joins TRBV5-1 to TRBJ2-7; 9 nucleotides agree with TRBD2. This CDR3 is 14 amino acids long. The V gene's germline CDR1 is SGHRS and CDR2 YFSETQ. The junction had 5 bases not matched to a gene; V was cut back by 0 bases and J by 7 bases. The CDR3 loop is CASSLVVAGDEQYF. CDR3 nucleotides: TGCGCCAGCAGCTTGGTCGTAGCGGGGGATGAGCAGTACTTC.

Relative to its sample, this clone is medium-sized. The V call is TRBV2, the J call TRBJ1-2; maybe TRBD1 (5 bases). This CDR3 region has 14 residues. Trimming removed 10 bases from V and 0 bases from J, with 15 bases in between. Germline CDR1 SNHLY, CDR2 FYNNEI. CDR3 protein: CATKQEITNYGYTF. The CDR3 DNA sequence: TGTGCCACCAAACAGGAGATAACTAACTATGGCTACACCTTC.

This sequence joins TRBV7-9 and TRBJ2-5; TRBD2 matches 8 bases. The CDR3 runs to 14 residues. The V gene end was trimmed by 2 bases and the J gene end by 3 bases; junction bases not matched to a gene: 2. Germline lookup yields CDR1 SEHNR and CDR2 FQNEAQ (reference sequence). CDR3 sequence reads: CASSLSGGKETQYF. CDR3 DNA: TGTGCCAGCAGCTTAAGCGGGGGAAAAGAGACCCAGTACTTC. Based on the CDR3 plus reference TRBV7-9 and TRBJ2-5, the full variable domain is DTGVSQNPRHKITKRGQNVTFRCDPISEHNRLYWYRQTLGQGPEFLTYFQNEAQLEKSRLLSDRFSAERPKGSFSTLEIQRTEQGDSAMYLCASSLSGGKETQYFGPGTRLLVL.

This chain uses TRBV7-2 with TRBJ2-1; a possible D gene is TRBD2 (5 bases). The CDR3 is 13 residues long. The V end was cut by 6 bases, the J end by 2 bases, with 8 bases between. Germline V gives CDR1 SGHTA, CDR2 FQGNSA. The CDR3 sequence: CASRMTTYNEQFF. In DNA form, the CDR3 reads TGTGCCAGCAGGATGACTACCTACAATGAGCAGTTCTTC.

As DNA, the CDR3 is TGTGCCAGCAGGGCTAGCGGGAGTTACGAGCAGTACTTC. Amino acid sequence: CASRASGSYEQYF. The chain employs TRBV7-9 and TRBJ2-7; 10 bases align to TRBD2. The junction had 3 bases not matched to a gene; V was cut back by 6 bases and J by 4 bases. The CDR3 spans 13 residues. Germline V gene data show CDR1 as SEHNR and CDR2 as FQNEAQ (reference sequence).

The chain carries TRBV5-4 and TRBJ1-2; TRBD1 matches 9 bases. This CDR3 region has 14 residues. V lost 2 bases and J lost 8; bases outside the gene matches: 7. Looked up from germline, CDR1 is SGHNT and CDR2 is YYREEE (reference sequence). The CDR3 loop is CASSLPGQGVGYTF. The CDR3 DNA is TGTGCCAGCAGCTTACCGGGACAGGGCGTGGGCTACACCTTC.

In DNA form, the CDR3 reads TGCGCCAGCAGCCTTGAGGGGGGGCTCAACTATGGCTACACCTTC. It is translated as CASSLEGGLNYGYTF. This chain links TRBV4-3 with TRBJ1-2, with D maybe TRBD1 (6 bases). The CDR3 covers 15 residues. Trimming took 4 bases from V and 2 from J, leaving 14 bases between them. Per germline, CDR1 LGHNA and CDR2 YSLEER.

V gene TRBV6-4 combines with J gene TRBJ2-3; D is uncertain. The V end was cut by 2 bases, the J end by 6 bases, with 9 bases between. The CDR3 is 13 amino acids. Looked up from germline, CDR1 is MRHNA and CDR2 is SNTAGT. The CDR3 loop reads CASSDNWADTQYF. DNA of the CDR3: TGTGCCAGCAGTGACAACTGGGCCGATACGCAGTATTTT.

V usage is TRBV4-1 and J usage is TRBJ2-2; a weak D match, TRBD1 (6 bases). Trimming removed 4 bases from V and 4 bases from J, with 10 bases in between. The germline gives CDR1 MGHRA, CDR2 YSYEKL. The CDR3 has 14 amino acids. CDR3 amino acids: CASSRKGVTGELFF. DNA of the CDR3: TGCGCCAGCAGCCGCAAGGGGGTCACCGGGGAGCTGTTTTTT.

The chain links TRBV5-1 to TRBJ2-7; perhaps TRBD2 as D (6 bases). The CDR3 is made up of 15 amino acids. Per germline, CDR1 SGHRS and CDR2 YFSETQ. The V end lost 0 bases, the J end lost 3 bases, and 13 bases lay between the germline ends. The CDR3 loop is CASSLAPGSRYEQYF. The DNA of the CDR3 is TGCGCCAGCAGCTTGGCACCCGGGAGTCGCTACGAGCAGTACTTC.

This clone has a single count. This sample also contains other DNA sequences that code for the same CDR3. V and J are TRBV5-1 and TRBJ2-5, with D maybe TRBD1 (5 bases). V lost 1 base and J 1 base, leaving 8 bases between the germline ends. The CDR3 loop spans 14 amino acids. Germline CDR1 is SGHRS and CDR2 is YFSETQ. CDR3 sequence reads: CASSLLTAQETQYF. DNA for the CDR3: TGCGCCAGCAGCTTGCTGACAGCCCAAGAGACCCAGTACTTC.